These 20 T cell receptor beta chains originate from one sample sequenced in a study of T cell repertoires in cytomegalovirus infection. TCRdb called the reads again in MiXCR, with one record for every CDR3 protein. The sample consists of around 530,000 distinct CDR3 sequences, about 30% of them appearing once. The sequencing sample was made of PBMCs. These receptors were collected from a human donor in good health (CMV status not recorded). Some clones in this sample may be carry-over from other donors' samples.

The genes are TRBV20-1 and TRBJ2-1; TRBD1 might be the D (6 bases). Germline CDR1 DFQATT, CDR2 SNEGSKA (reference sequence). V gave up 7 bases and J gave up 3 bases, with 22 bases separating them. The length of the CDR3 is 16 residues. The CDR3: CSVWPRDRQHYNEQFF. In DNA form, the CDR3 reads TGCAGTGTTTGGCCGAGAGACAGGCAACACTACAATGAGCAGTTCTTC.

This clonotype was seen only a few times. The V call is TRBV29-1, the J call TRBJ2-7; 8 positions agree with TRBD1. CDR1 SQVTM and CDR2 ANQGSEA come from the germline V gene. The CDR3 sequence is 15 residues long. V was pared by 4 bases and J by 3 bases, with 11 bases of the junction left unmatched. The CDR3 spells CSVAGIRDRNYEQYF. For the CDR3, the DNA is TGCAGCGTTGCGGGAATACGGGACAGGAACTACGAGCAGTACTTC.

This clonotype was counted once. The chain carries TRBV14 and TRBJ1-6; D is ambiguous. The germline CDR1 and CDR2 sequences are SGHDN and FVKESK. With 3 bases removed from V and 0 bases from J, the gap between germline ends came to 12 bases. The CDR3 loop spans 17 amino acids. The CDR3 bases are TGTGCCAGCAGCCATAAGGCGGGAAGCTCCTATAATTCACCCCTCCACTTT. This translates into CASSHKAGSSYNSPLHF.

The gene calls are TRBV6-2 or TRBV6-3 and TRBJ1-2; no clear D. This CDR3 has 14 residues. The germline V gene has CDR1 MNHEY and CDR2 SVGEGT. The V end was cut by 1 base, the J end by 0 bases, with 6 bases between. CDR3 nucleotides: TGTGCCAGCAGTTACTTTCCGTCTAACTATGGCTACACCTTC. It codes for CASSYFPSNYGYTF.

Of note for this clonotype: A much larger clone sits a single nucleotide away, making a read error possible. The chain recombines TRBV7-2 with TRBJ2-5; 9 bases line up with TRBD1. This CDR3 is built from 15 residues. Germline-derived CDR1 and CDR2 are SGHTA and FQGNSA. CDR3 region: CANSPGQGYQETQYF. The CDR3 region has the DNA TGTGCCAACAGCCCTGGACAGGGGTACCAAGAGACCCAGTACTTC.

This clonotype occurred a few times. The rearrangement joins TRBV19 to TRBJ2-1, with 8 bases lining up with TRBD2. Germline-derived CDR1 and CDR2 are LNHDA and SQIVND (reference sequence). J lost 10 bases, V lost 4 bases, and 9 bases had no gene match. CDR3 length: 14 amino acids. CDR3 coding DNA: TGTGCCAGTAGTAGGGGACTAGGAGATGGCGAGCAGTTCTTC. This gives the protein CASSRGLGDGEQFF.

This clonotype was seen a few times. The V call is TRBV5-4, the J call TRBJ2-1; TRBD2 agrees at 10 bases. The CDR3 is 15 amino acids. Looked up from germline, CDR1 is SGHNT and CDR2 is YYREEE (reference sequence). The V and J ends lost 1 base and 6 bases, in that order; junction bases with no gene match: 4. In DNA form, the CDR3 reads TGTGCCAGCAGCTTGACTAGCGGGATGGTCAATGAGCAGTTCTTC. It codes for CASSLTSGMVNEQFF. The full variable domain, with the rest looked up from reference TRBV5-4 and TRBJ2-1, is ETGVTQSPTHLIKTRGQQVTLRCSSQSGHNTVSWYQQALGQGPQFIFQYYREEENGRGNFPPRFSGLQFPNYSSELNVNALELDDSALYLCASSLTSGMVNEQFFGPGTRLTVL.

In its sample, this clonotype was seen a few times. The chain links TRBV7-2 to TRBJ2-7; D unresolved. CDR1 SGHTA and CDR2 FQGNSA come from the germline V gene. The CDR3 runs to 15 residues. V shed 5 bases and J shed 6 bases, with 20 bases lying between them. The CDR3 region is CASSLYGSSSGEQYF. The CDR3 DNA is TGTGCCAGCAGCCTGTATGGTAGTTCCTCGGGCGAGCAGTACTTC.

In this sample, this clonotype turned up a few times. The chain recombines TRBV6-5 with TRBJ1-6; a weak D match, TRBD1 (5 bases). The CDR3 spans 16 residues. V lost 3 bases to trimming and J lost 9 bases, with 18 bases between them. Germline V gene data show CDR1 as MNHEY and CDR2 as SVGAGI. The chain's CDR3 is CASSYSLKPGGSPLHF. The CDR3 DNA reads TGTGCCAGCAGTTATTCCCTTAAACCGGGGGGTTCACCCCTCCACTTT.

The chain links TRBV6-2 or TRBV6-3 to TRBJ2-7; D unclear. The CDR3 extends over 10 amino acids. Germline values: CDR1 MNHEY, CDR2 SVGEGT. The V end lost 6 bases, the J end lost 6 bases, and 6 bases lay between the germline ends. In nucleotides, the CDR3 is TGTGCCAGCAGCCACGTCGAGCAGTACTTC. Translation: CASSHVEQYF.

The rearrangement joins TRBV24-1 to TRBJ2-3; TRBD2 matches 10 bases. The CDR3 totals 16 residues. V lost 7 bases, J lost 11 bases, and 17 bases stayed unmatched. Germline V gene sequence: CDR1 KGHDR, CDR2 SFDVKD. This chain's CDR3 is CATSAATGTSASKQYF. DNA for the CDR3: TGTGCCACCAGCGCAGCCACCGGGACTAGCGCATCCAAGCAGTATTTT.

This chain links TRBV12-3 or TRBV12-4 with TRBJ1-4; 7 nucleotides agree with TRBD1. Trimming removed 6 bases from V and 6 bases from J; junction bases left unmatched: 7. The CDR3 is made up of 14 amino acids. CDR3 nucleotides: TGTGCCAGCAGAAGACACCAGGGGGATGAAAAACTGTTTTTT. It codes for CASRRHQGDEKLFF.

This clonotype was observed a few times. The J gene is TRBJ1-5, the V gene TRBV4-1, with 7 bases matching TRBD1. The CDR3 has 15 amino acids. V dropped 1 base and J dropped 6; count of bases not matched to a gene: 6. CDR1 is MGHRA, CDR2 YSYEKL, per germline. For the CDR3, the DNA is TGCGCCAGCAGCCAAGTTCAGGGGGTAGGTCAGCCCCAGCATTTT. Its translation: CASSQVQGVGQPQHF.

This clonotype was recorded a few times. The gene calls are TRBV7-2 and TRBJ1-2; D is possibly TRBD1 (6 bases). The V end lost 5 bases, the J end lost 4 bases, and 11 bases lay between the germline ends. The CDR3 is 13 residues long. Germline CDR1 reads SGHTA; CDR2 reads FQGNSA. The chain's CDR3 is CASSPGAVYGYTF. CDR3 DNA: TGTGCCAGCAGCCCAGGGGCGGTCTATGGCTACACCTTC.

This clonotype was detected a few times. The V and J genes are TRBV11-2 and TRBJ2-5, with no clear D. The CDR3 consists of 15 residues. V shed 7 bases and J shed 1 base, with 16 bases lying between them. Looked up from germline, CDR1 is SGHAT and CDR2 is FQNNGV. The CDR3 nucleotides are TGTGCCAGCACCACCGGCCGGGTCGTCCAAGAGACCCAGTACTTC. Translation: CASTTGRVVQETQYF.

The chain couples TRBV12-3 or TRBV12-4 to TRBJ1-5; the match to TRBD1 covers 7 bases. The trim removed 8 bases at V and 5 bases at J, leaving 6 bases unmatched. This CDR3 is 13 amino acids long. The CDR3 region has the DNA TGTGCCAGCCTTCAGGGGGGGTATCAGCCCCAGCATTTT. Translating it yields CASLQGGYQPQHF.

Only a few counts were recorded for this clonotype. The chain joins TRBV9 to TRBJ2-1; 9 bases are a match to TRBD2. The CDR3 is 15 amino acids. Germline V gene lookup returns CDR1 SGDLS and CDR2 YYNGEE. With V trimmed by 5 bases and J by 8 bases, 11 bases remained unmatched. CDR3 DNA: TGTGCCAGCAGTGGGTCTAGCGGGAATGAGTATGAGCAGTTCTTC. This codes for CASSGSSGNEYEQFF. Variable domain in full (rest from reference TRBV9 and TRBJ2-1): DSGVTQTPKHLITATGQRVTLRCSPRSGDLSVYWYQQSLDQGLQFLIQYYNGEERAKGNILERFSAQQFPDLHSELNLSSLELGDSALYFCASSGSSGNEYEQFFGPGTRLTVL.

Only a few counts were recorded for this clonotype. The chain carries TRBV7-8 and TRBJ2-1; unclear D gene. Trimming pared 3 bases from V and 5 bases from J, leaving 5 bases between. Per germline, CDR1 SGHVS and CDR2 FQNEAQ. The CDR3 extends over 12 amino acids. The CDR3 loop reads CASSFYNNEQFF. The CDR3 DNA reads TGTGCCAGCAGCTTCTATAACAATGAGCAGTTCTTC.

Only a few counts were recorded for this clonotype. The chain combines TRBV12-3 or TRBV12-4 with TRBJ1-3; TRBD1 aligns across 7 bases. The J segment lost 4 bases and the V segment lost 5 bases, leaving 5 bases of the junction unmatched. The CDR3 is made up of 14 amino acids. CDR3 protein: CASSPQGLGNTIYF. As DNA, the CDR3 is TGTGCCAGCAGTCCACAGGGGCTAGGAAACACCATATATTTT.

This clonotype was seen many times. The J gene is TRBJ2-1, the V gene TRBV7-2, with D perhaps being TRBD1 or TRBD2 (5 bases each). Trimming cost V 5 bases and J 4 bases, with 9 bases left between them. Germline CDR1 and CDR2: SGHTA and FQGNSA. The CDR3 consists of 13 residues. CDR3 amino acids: CASSPGRYNEQFF. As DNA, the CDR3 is TGTGCCAGCAGCCCGGGGCGATACAATGAGCAGTTCTTC.